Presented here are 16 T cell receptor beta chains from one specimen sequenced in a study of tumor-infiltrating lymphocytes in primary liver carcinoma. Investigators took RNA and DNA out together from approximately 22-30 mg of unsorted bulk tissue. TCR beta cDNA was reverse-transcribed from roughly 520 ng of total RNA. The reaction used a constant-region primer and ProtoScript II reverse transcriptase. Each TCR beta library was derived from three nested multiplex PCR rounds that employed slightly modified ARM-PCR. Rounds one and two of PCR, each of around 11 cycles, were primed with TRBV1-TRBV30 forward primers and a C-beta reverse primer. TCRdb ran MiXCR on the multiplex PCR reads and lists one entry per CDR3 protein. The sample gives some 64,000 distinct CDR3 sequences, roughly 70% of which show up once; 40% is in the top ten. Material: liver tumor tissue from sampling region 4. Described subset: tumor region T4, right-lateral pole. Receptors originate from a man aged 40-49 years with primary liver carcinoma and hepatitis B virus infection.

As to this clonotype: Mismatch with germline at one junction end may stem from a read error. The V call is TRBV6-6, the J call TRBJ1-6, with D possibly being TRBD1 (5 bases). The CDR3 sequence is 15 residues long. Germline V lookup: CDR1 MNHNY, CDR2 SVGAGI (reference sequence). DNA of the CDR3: TGTACCAGCAGTCTAGGGACTGGGAGAAATTCACCTCTCCACTTT. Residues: CTSSLGTGRNSPLHF.

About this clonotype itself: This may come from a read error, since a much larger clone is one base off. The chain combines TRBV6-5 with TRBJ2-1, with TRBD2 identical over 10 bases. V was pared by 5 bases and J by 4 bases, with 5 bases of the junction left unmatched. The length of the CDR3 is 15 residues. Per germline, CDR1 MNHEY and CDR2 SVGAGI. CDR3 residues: CASSQLAGSYNEQFF. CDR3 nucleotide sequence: TGTGCCAGCAGTCAACTAGCGGGAAGTTACAATGAGCAGTTCTTC.

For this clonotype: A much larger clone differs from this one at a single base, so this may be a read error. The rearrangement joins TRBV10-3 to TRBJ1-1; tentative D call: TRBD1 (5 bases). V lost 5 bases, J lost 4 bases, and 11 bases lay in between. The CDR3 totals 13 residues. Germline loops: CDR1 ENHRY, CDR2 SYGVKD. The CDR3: CAISPVGGTEAFF. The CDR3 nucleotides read TGTGCCATCAGTCCAGTGGGGGGCACTGAAGCTTTCTTT.

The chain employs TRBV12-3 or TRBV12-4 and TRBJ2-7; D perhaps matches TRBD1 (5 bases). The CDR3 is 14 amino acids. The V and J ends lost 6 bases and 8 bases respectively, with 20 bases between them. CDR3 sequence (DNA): TGTGCCAGCAGCCTGTCGACAGTACCGGATAAGCAGTACTTC. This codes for CASSLSTVPDKQYF.

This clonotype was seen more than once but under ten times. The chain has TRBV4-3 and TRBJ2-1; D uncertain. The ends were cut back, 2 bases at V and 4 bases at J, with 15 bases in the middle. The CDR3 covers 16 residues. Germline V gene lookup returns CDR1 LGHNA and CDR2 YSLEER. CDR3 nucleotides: TGCGCCAGCAGCCAATATAGAGACACCCTATACAATGAGCAGTTCTTC. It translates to CASSQYRDTLYNEQFF.

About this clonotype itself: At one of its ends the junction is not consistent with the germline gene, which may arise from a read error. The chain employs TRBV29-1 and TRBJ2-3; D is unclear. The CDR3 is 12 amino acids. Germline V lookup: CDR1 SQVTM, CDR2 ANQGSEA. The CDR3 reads CSAGFDTDTQYF. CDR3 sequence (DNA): TGCAGCGCTGGCTTCGACACAGATACACAGTATTTT.

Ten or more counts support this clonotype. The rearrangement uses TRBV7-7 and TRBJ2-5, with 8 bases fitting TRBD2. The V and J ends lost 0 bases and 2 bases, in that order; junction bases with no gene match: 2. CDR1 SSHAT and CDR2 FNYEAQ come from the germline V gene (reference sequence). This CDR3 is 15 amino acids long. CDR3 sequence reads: CASSLARGDQETQYF. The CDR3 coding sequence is TGTGCCAGCAGCTTAGCGCGGGGGGATCAAGAGACCCAGTACTTC.

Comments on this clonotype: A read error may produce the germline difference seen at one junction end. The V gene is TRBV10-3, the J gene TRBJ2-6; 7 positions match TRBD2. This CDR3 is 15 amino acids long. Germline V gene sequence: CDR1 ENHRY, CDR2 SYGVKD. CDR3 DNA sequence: TGTACCATCAGTGTGGGAGGGCACGAGGCCAACGTCCTGACTTTC. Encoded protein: CTISVGGHEANVLTF.

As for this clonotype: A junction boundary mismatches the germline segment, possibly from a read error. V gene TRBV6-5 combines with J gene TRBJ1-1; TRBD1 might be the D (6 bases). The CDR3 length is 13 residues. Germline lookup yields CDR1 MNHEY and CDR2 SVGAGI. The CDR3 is CANSRDIYTEAFF. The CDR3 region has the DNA TGTGCCAACAGTCGGGACATATACACTGAAGCTTTCTTT.

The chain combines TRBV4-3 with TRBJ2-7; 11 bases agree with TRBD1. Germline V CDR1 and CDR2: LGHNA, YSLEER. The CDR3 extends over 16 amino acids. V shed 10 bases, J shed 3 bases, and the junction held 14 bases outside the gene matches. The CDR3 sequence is CANSQGAGTGGYEQYF. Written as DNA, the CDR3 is TGCGCCAACAGTCAAGGGGCCGGGACAGGGGGCTACGAGCAGTACTTC.

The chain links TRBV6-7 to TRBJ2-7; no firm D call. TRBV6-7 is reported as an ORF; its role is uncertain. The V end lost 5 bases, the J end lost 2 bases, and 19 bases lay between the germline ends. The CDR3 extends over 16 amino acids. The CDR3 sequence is CASSKDPRSRAYEQYF. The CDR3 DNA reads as TGTGCCAGCAGTAAGGACCCGCGGAGCCGGGCCTACGAGCAGTACTTC.

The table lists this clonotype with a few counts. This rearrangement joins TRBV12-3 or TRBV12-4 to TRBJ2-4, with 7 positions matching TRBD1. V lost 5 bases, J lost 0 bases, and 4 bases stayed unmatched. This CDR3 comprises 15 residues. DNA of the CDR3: TGTGCCAGCAGTGGGACAGAGCTAGCCAAAAACATTCAGTACTTC. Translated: CASSGTELAKNIQYF.

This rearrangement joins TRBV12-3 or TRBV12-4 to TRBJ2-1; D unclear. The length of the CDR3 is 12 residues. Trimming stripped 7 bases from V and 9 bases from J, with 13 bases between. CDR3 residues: CASTGPWLEQFF. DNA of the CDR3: TGTGCCAGCACCGGTCCCTGGCTTGAGCAGTTCTTC.

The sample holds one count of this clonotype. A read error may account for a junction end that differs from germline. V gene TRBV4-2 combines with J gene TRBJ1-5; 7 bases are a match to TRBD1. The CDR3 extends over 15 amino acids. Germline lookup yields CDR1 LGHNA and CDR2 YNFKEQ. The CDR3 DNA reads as TGTGCCAGCAACCAAGATATAGGGGGCAATAAGCCCCAGCATTTT. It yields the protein CASNQDIGGNKPQHF.

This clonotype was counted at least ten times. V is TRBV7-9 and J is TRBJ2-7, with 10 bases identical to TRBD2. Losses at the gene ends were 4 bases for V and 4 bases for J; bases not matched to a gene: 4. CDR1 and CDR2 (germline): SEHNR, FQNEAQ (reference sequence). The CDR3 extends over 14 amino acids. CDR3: CASSSLAGAYEQYF. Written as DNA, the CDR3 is TGTGCCAGCAGCTCCCTAGCGGGAGCGTACGAGCAGTACTTC.

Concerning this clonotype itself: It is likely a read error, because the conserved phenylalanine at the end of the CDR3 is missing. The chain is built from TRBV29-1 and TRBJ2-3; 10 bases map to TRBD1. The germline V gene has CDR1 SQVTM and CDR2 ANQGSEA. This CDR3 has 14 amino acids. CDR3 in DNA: TGCGGCGTTTCCGGGACAGGGGCGTCAGATACGCAGTATTTA. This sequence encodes CGVSGTGASDTQYL.